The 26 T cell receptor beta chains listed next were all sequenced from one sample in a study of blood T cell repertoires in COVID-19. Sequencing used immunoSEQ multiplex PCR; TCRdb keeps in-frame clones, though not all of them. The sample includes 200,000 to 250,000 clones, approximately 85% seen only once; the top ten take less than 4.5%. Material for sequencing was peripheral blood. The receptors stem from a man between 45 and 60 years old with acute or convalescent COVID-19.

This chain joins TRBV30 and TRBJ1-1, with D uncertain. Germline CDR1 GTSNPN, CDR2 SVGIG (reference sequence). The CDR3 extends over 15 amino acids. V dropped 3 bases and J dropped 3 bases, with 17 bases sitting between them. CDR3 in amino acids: CAWSVGRGIDTEAFF. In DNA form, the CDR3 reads TGTGCCTGGAGCGTTGGACGGGGAATCGACACTGAAGCTTTCTTT.

The CDR3 DNA is TGTGCCAGCAGTGAAAGTGATGAGACAGGGCTCTCGGGGACCCAGTACTTC. Protein product: CASSESDETGLSGTQYF. V usage is TRBV6-1 and J usage is TRBJ2-5; 7 bases line up with TRBD1. V shed 2 bases and J 7 bases; nucleotides not matched to a gene: 16. Germline assignment: CDR1 MNHNS and CDR2 SASEGT. This CDR3 has 17 residues.

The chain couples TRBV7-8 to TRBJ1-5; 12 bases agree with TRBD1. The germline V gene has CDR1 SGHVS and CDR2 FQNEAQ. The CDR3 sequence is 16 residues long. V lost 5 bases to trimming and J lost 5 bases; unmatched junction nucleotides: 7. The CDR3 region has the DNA TGTGCCAGCAGCCCTCTCCGGGACAGGGGGCATCAGCCCCAGCATTTT. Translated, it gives CASSPLRDRGHQPQHF. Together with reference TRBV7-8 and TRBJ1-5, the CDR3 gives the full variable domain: GAGVSQSPRYKVAKRGQDVALRCDPISGHVSLFWYQQALGQGPEFLTYFQNEAQLDKSGLPSDRFFAERPEGSVSTLKIQRTQQEDSAVYLCASSPLRDRGHQPQHFGDGTRLSIL.

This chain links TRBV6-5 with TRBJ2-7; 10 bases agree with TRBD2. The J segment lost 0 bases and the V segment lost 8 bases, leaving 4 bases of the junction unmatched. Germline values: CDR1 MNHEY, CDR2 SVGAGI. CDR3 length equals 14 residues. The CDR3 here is CASRKREGSYEQYF. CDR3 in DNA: TGTGCCAGCCGTAAGCGGGAGGGCTCCTACGAGCAGTACTTC.

Here the CDR3 reads CSASSGGGSGNTIYF. The CDR3 DNA reads as TGCAGTGCTAGTTCTGGGGGCGGCTCTGGAAACACCATATATTTT. The chain is built from TRBV20-1 and TRBJ1-3, with D tentatively TRBD1 (6 bases). Looked up from germline, CDR1 is DFQATT and CDR2 is SNEGSKA (reference sequence). The length of the CDR3 is 15 residues. Trimming removed 3 bases at V and 0 bases at J, with 12 bases between.

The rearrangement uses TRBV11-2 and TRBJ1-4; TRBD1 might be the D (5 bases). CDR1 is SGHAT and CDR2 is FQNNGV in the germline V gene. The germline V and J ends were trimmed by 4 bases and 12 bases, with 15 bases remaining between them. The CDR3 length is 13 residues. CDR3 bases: TGTGCCAGCAGCTCTCACAGGTCGGAAGAACTGTTTTTT. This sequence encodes CASSSHRSEELFF.

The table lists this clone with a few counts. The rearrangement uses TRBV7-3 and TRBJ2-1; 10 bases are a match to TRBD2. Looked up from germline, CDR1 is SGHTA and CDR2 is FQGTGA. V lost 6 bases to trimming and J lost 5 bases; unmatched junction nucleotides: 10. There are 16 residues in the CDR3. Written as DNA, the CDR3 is TGTGCCAGCAGACCCCTAGCGGGAGTAGGGGACAATGAGCAGTTCTTC. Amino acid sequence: CASRPLAGVGDNEQFF. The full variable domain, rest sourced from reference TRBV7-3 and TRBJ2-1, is GAGVSQTPSNKVTEKGKYVELRCDPISGHTALYWYRQSLGQGPEFLIYFQGTGAADDSGLPNDRFFAVRPEGSVSTLKIQRTERGDSAVYLCASRPLAGVGDNEQFFGPGTRLTVL.

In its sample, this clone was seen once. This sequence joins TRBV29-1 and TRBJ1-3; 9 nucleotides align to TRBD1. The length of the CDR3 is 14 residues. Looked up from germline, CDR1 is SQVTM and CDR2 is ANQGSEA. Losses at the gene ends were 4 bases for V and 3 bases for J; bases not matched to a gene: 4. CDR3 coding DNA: TGCAGCGTTGGGGGACAGGGTCTTGGAAACACCATATATTTT. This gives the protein CSVGGQGLGNTIYF. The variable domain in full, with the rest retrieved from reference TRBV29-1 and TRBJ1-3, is SAVISQKPSRDICQRGTSLTIQCQVDSQVTMMFWYRQQPGQSLTLIATANQGSEATYESGFVIDKFPISRPNLTFSTLTVSNMSPEDSSIYLCSVGGQGLGNTIYFGEGSWLTVV.

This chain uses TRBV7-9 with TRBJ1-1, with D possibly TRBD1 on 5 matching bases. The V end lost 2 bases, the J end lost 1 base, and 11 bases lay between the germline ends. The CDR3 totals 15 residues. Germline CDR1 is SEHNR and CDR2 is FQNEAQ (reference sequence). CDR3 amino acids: CASSLTATENTEAFF. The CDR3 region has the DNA TGTGCCAGCAGCTTAACGGCGACAGAGAACACTGAAGCTTTCTTT.

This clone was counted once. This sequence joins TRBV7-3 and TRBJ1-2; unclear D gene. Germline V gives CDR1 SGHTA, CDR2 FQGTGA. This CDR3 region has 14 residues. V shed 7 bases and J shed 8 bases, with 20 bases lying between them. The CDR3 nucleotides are TGTGCCAGCACCAACTCCCCCGAGGGAGGGGGCTACACCTTC. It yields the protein CASTNSPEGGGYTF.

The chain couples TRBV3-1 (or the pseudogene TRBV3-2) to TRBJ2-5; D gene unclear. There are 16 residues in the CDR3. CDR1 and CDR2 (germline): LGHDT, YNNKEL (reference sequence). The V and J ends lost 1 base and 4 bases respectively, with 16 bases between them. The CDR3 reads CASSQGFLEALETQYF. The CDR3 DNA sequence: TGTGCCAGCAGCCAAGGGTTTCTTGAGGCCCTAGAGACCCAGTACTTC.

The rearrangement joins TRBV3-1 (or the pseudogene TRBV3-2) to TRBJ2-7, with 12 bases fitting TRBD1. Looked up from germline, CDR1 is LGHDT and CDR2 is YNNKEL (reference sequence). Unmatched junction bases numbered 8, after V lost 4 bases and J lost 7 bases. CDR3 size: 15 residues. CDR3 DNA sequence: TGTGCCAGCAGCCCACAAAGGGACAGGGGGCTTGAGCAGTACTTC. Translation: CASSPQRDRGLEQYF.

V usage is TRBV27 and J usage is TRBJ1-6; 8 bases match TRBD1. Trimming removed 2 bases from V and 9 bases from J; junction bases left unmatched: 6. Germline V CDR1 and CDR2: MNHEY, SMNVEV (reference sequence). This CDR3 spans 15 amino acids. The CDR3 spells CASSLIGQGSSPLHF. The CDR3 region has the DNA TGTGCCAGCAGTTTAATAGGACAGGGTAGTTCACCCCTCCACTTT.

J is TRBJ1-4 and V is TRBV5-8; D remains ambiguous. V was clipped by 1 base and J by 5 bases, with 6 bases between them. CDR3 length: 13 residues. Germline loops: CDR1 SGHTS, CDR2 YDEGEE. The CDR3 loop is CASSLLENEKLFF. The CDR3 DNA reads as TGTGCCAGCAGCTTGTTAGAGAATGAAAAACTGTTTTTT. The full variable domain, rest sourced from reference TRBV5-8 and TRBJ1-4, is EAGVTQSPTHLIKTRGQQATLRCSPISGHTSVYWYQQALGLGLQFLLWYDEGEERNRGNFPPRFSGRQFPNYSSELNVNALELEDSALYLCASSLLENEKLFFGSGTQLSVL.

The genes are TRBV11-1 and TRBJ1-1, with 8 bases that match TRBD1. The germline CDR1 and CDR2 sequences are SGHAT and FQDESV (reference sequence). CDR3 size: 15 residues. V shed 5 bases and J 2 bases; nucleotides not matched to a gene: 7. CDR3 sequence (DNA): TGTGCCAGCAGCCAGCGGACAGGGAGAAACACTGAAGCTTTCTTT. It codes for CASSQRTGRNTEAFF.

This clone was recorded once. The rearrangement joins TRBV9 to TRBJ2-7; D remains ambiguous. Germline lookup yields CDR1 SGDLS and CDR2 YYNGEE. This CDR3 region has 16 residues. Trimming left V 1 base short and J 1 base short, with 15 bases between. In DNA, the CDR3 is TGTGCCAGCAGCGTAAGTCCGGCTAGTGGGTCCTACGAGCAGTACTTC. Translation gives CASSVSPASGSYEQYF. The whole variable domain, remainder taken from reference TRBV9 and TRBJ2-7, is DSGVTQTPKHLITATGQRVTLRCSPRSGDLSVYWYQQSLDQGLQFLIQYYNGEERAKGNILERFSAQQFPDLHSELNLSSLELGDSALYFCASSVSPASGSYEQYFGPGTRLTVT.

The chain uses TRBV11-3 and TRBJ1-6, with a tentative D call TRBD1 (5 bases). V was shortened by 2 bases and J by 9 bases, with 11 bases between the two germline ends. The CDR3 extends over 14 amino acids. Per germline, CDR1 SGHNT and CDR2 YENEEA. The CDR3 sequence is CASSLSQGGSPLHF. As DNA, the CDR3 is TGTGCCAGCAGCTTAAGTCAGGGTGGTTCACCCCTCCACTTT.

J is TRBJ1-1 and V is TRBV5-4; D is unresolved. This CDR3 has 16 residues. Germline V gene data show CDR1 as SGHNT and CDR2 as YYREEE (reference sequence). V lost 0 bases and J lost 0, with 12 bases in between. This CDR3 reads CASSLGEAVLNTEAFF. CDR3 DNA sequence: TGTGCCAGCAGCTTGGGAGAGGCTGTACTGAACACTGAAGCTTTCTTT.

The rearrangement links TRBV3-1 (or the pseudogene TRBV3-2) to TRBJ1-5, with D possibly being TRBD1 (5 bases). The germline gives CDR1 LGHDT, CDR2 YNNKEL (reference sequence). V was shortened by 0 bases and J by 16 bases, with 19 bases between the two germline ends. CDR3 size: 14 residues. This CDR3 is CASSQDSSGGSFHF. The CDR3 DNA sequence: TGTGCCAGCAGCCAAGATTCGTCGGGGGGTAGTTTCCATTTT.

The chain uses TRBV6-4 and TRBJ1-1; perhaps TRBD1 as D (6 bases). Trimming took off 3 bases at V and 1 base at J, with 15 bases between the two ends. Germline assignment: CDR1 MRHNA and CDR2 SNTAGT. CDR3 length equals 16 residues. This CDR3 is CASSEFPGTPNTEAFF. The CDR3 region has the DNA TGTGCCAGCAGTGAGTTTCCCGGGACACCGAACACTGAAGCTTTCTTT.

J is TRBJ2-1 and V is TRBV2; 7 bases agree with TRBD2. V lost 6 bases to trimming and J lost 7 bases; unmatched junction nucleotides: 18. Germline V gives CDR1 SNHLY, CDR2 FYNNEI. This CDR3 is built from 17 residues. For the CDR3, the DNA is TGTGCCAGCAGGGACGTCGGGGGTCGGGAGGACAAAAATGAGCAGTTCTTC. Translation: CASRDVGGREDKNEQFF.

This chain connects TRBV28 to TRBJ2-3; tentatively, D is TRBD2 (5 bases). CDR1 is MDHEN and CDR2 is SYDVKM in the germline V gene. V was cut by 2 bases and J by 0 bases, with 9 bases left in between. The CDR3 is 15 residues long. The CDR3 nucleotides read TGTGCCAGCAGTTTAGGACTGGGAAGCACAGATACGCAGTATTTT. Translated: CASSLGLGSTDTQYF.

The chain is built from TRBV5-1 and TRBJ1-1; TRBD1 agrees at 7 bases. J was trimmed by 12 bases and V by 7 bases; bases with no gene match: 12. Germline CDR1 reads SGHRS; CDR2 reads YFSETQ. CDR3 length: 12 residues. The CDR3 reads CASGGTVSDSFF. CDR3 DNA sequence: TGCGCCAGCGGGGGGACAGTTTCTGATTCTTTCTTT.

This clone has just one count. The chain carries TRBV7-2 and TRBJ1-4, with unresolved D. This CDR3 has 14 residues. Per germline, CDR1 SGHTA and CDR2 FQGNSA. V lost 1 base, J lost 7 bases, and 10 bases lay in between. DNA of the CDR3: TGTGCCAGCAGCTTAGACGGGCGGGGTGAAAAACTGTTTTTT. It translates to CASSLDGRGEKLFF.

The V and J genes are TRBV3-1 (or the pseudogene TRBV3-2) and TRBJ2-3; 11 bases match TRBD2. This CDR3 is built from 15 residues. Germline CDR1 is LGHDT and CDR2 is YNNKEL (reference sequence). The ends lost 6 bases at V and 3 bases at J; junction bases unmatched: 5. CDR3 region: CASSPGTSGTDTQYF. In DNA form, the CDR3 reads TGTGCCAGCAGTCCCGGGACTAGCGGTACAGATACGCAGTATTTT.

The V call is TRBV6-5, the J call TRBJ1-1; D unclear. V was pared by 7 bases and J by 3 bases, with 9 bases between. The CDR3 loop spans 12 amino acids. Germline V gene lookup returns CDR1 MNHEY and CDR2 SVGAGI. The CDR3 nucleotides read TGTGCCAGCATCTCGGACTACACTGAAGCTTTCTTT. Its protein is CASISDYTEAFF.